These T cell receptor beta chains were read from a single sample in a study of spatial heterogeneity in lung cancer. TCRdb ran MiXCR on the 5' RACE reads and lists one entry per CDR3 protein. The table lists approximately 40,000 distinct CDR3 sequences, roughly an eighth of them singletons. Sequencing used PBMCs, obtained at surgery. Every receptor here comes from a male donor with early-stage non-small cell lung cancer. CDR3s include the opening cysteine and the closing phenylalanine or tryptophan. Each record gives: J gene, D gene, clone size, V gene, CDR3 protein, CDR3 DNA. A D gene is named only where the DNA matches it firmly. Clone size is stated in some rows and not others, as once, few, many or a class when expanded.

TRBJ2-7,.,many,TRBV3-1,CASSQDDRSIYEQYF,TGTGCCAGCAGCCAAGACGACAGGAGTATCTACGAGCAGTACTTC
TRBJ1-4,TRBD1,.,TRBV7-2,CASSSDRARREKLFF,TGTGCCAGCAGCTCCGACAGGGCCCGCCGCGAAAAACTGTTTTTT
TRBJ2-1,TRBD1,.,TRBV24-1,CATSDPGTGANEQFF,TGTGCCACCAGTGATCCCGGGACAGGGGCGAATGAGCAGTTCTTC
TRBJ2-5,.,many,TRBV5-1,CASSLVVGGETQYF,TGCGCCAGCAGCTTGGTTGTTGGGGGCGAGACCCAGTACTTC
TRBJ2-3,.,few,TRBV2,CASSADHGAADTQYF,TGTGCCAGCAGTGCAGACCATGGGGCGGCAGATACGCAGTATTTT
TRBJ1-2,TRBD1,many,TRBV10-3,CAISARDRGRDGYTF,TGTGCCATCAGTGCCCGGGACAGGGGACGGGATGGCTACACCTTC
TRBJ2-7,TRBD2,many,TRBV6-5,CASSPLAGTYEQYF,TGTGCCAGCAGCCCCCTAGCGGGTACCTACGAGCAGTACTTC
TRBJ2-1,.,many,TRBV10-2,CASSEPARASSYNEQFF,TGCGCCAGCAGTGAGCCCGCCAGGGCATCGTCCTACAATGAGCAGTTCTTC
TRBJ2-3,.,.,TRBV6-1,CASSEIAGARDTQYF,TGTGCCAGCAGTGAAATTGCGGGGGCGCGGGATACGCAGTATTTT
TRBJ1-1,.,few,TRBV29-1,CRGGSTEAFF,TGCAGAGGAGGGAGCACTGAAGCTTTCTTT
TRBJ2-3,TRBD2,many,TRBV14,CASSPIAGWGTDTQYF,TGTGCCAGCAGCCCCATAGCGGGATGGGGGACAGATACGCAGTATTTT
TRBJ2-5,TRBD2,.,TRBV5-4,CASSRPGTSRTQYF,TGTGCCAGCAGCCGACCCGGGACTAGCCGGACCCAGTACTTC
TRBJ2-1,.,few,TRBV28,CASSSRDAKYEQFF,TGTGCCAGCAGTTCCCGGGACGCGAAATATGAGCAGTTCTTC
TRBJ1-5,TRBD1,few,TRBV14,CASSPTGGSNQPQHF,TGTGCCAGCAGCCCTACAGGGGGAAGTAATCAGCCCCAGCATTTT
TRBJ2-3,.,many,TRBV4-3,CASSLDGASTDTQYF,TGCGCCAGCAGTTTAGACGGAGCTAGCACAGATACGCAGTATTTT
TRBJ2-3,TRBD2,many,TRBV7-2,CASSLEGWTSGTDTQYF,TGTGCCAGCAGCTTAGAAGGTTGGACTAGCGGCACAGATACGCAGTATTTT
TRBJ2-7,TRBD2,.,TRBV10-3,CAISRGGARDEQYF,TGTGCCATCAGTCGGGGGGGAGCTCGGGACGAGCAGTACTTC
TRBJ1-6,.,.,TRBV11-1,CASSYDRSSYNSPLHF,TGTGCCAGCAGCTACGACAGGAGCTCCTATAATTCACCCCTCCACTTT
TRBJ1-1,TRBD1,few,TRBV20-1,CSARDPGQGDTEAFF,TGCAGTGCTAGAGATCCCGGACAGGGAGACACTGAAGCTTTCTTT
TRBJ1-6,.,many,TRBV4-1,CASSQDPEGSNYNSPLHF,TGCGCCAGCAGCCAAGATCCGGAAGGGAGCAACTATAATTCACCCCTCCACTTT
TRBJ2-7,.,.,TRBV12-3/TRBV12-4,CASSRDFPYEQYF,TGTGCCAGCAGCCGGGACTTTCCCTACGAGCAGTACTTC
TRBJ1-5,TRBD1,.,TRBV12-3/TRBV12-4,CASSSVDRGYQPQHF,TGTGCCAGCAGTTCGGTCGACAGGGGTTATCAGCCCCAGCATTTT
TRBJ2-2,.,few,TRBV7-8,CASSPTGSGELFF,TGTGCCAGCAGCCCTACAGGGTCCGGGGAGCTGTTTTTT
TRBJ1-5,TRBD1,.,TRBV15,CATSRRGGPNQPQHF,TGTGCCACCAGCAGAAGAGGGGGCCCCAATCAGCCCCAGCATTTT
TRBJ1-6,TRBD1,.,TRBV6-1,CASSGDRGLSYNSPLHF,TGTGCCAGCAGTGGGGACAGGGGGCTTTCCTATAATTCACCCCTCCACTTT
TRBJ2-1,TRBD1,.,TRBV15,CATSNRGFEQFF,TGTGCCACCAGCAACAGGGGATTTGAGCAGTTCTTC
TRBJ2-7,TRBD1,many,TRBV20-1,CSARDRGTGVTYEQYF,TGCAGTGCTAGAGATCGAGGGACAGGCGTTACCTACGAGCAGTACTTC